This entry is about one T cell receptor beta chain. The antigen remains unidentified. Germline CDR1 MGHRA, CDR2 YSYEKL. The V and J ends lost 1 base and 0 bases respectively, with 13 bases between them. This CDR3 spans 18 amino acids. The sample is drawn from a study of OX40 agonist ivuxolimab in advanced cancers. Data came from immunoSEQ multiplex PCR; TCRdb stores just in-frame clones and leaves some out. The sample yields around 90,000 clones, over 75% seen once. Study-wide points: Determination of antigen specificity was not performed for the expanded peripheral T cells.

Sequencing was performed on CD4+ or CD8+ T cells sorted from blood, taken in a trial of the OX40 agonist ivuxolimab. V is TRBV4-1 and J is TRBJ1-6; D not certain. The receptor's source is an adult with an advanced solid tumor such as melanoma, head and neck, liver or kidney cancer. In nucleotides, the CDR3 is TGCGCCAGCAGCCAAGCCCTGGACGGGAGCTCCTATAATTCACCCCTCCACTTT. It translates to CASSQALDGSSYNSPLHF.